Shown below are 18 T cell receptor beta chains from a single sample sequenced in a study of blood T cell repertoires in COVID-19. This table comes from immunoSEQ multiplex PCR, and its TCRdb copy is limited to in-frame clones, with some not included. The repertoire has 75,000 to 90,000 clones, under 95% of them found once; the top ten carry roughly 5.8%. Sample: peripheral blood. These receptors all stem from a human donor in a cohort sampled during active COVID-19.

This sequence joins TRBV7-9 and TRBJ1-2; D remains ambiguous. The ends were cut back, 1 base at V and 3 bases at J, with 6 bases in the middle. The CDR3 covers 13 residues. The germline CDR1 and CDR2 sequences are SEHNR and FQNEAQ (reference sequence). DNA of the CDR3: TGTGCCAGCAGCTTAGTGGGCGACTATGGCTACACCTTC. Translating it yields CASSLVGDYGYTF.

This chain links TRBV4-2 with TRBJ2-3, with 12 bases that match TRBD2. Germline V gene lookup returns CDR1 LGHNA and CDR2 YNFKEQ. V was pared by 0 bases and J by 1 base, with 5 bases of the junction left unmatched. The CDR3 is 18 amino acids. In nucleotides, the CDR3 is TGTGCCAGCAGCCAAGAACCCCTAGCGGGGGGGGGCACAGATACGCAGTATTTT. Amino acid sequence: CASSQEPLAGGGTDTQYF.

This sequence joins TRBV6-4 and TRBJ2-1; D remains unclear. Deletions cut 4 bases from V and 14 bases from J, with 15 bases between. There are 12 residues in the CDR3. The germline CDR1 and CDR2 sequences are MRHNA and SNTAGT. CDR3 loop: CASSVKPTEEFF. CDR3 nucleotide sequence: TGTGCCAGCAGTGTTAAGCCAACCGAAGAGTTCTTC.

The J gene is TRBJ1-1, the V gene TRBV4-1, with TRBD1 identical over 7 bases. V lost 4 bases and J lost 5; bases outside the gene matches: 4. Germline-derived CDR1 and CDR2 are MGHRA and YSYEKL. This CDR3 has 13 amino acids. The CDR3 reads CASSPQGRTEAFF. CDR3 in DNA: TGCGCCAGCAGCCCACAGGGGCGGACTGAAGCTTTCTTT.

V and J are TRBV3-1 (or the pseudogene TRBV3-2) and TRBJ2-5; a possible D gene is TRBD1 (5 bases). Germline lookup yields CDR1 LGHDT and CDR2 YNNKEL (reference sequence). CDR3 size: 18 residues. The V end was cut by 4 bases, the J end by 3 bases, with 24 bases between. CDR3 in amino acids: CASSLRPPQVGVKETQYF. Here the CDR3 DNA reads TGTGCCAGCAGCCTACGTCCTCCCCAGGTAGGGGTCAAAGAGACCCAGTACTTC.

This clone has just one count. This sequence joins TRBV19 and TRBJ2-2; 7 bases line up with TRBD1. V trimming: 8 bases; J trimming: 6 bases; junction bases outside the gene matches: 3. In germline, CDR1 is LNHDA, CDR2 SQIVND (reference sequence). The CDR3 has 12 residues. This CDR3 is CASDRVPGELFF. The CDR3 DNA is TGTGCCAGTGACAGGGTACCCGGGGAGCTGTTTTTT.

J is TRBJ1-5 and V is TRBV27; a weak D match, TRBD1 (6 bases). The germline V gene has CDR1 MNHEY and CDR2 SMNVEV (reference sequence). The CDR3 extends over 14 amino acids. V was shortened by 4 bases and J by 6 bases, with 13 bases between the two germline ends. The CDR3 DNA is TGTGCCAGCAGTTCGAATCCAGGGGTTCAGCCCCAGCATTTT. Translation: CASSSNPGVQPQHF.

This clone has just one count. The chain employs TRBV18 and TRBJ2-4; the match to TRBD1 covers 7 bases. This CDR3 comprises 15 residues. The V gene's germline CDR1 is KGHSH and CDR2 LQKENI. Trimming took 2 bases from V and 0 from J; bases not matched to a gene: 1. The CDR3 DNA follows: TGTGCCAGCTCACCAAGGGGGCTAGCCAAAAACATTCAGTACTTC. Its protein is CASSPRGLAKNIQYF. Using reference TRBV18 and TRBJ2-4 for the parts outside the CDR3, the full variable domain is NAGVMQNPRHLVRRRGQEARLRCSPMKGHSHVYWYRQLPEEGLKFMVYLQKENIIDESGMPKERFSAEFPKEGPSILRIQQVVRGDSAAYFCASSPRGLAKNIQYFGAGTRLSVL.

The chain couples TRBV2 to TRBJ2-1; 11 bases agree with TRBD1. CDR1 and CDR2 from the germline V gene are SNHLY and FYNNEI. The CDR3 is made up of 17 amino acids. J gave up 9 bases and V 6 bases, and 16 bases lay outside the gene matches. The CDR3 coding sequence is TGTGCCAGCAGGAAATACGCCGGGACAGGGGGTAGTGGTGAGCAGTTCTTC. Translation: CASRKYAGTGGSGEQFF.

J is TRBJ1-1 and V is TRBV5-6; D perhaps matches TRBD1 (5 bases). The CDR3 has 15 amino acids. Germline V lookup: CDR1 SGHDT, CDR2 YYEEEE. Between the trimmed V and J ends, which lost 4 bases and 4 bases, there was a span of 17 bases. The CDR3 loop reads CASSPLRVLSTEAFF. In DNA form, the CDR3 reads TGTGCCAGCAGCCCCCTCAGGGTATTGAGCACTGAAGCTTTCTTT.

The chain has TRBV6-2 or TRBV6-3 and TRBJ1-4; a weak D match, TRBD1 (6 bases). The V end lost 2 bases, the J end lost 3 bases, and 10 bases lay between the germline ends. Germline values: CDR1 MNHEY, CDR2 SVGEGT. CDR3 length: 15 residues. Here the CDR3 reads CASSYPTGPNEKLFF. CDR3 DNA sequence: TGTGCCAGCAGTTACCCGACAGGCCCTAATGAAAAACTGTTTTTT.

The chain links TRBV23-1 to TRBJ1-4; maybe TRBD1 (5 bases). TRBV23-1 belongs to the ORF category, with a function that is uncertain. The CDR3 extends over 19 amino acids. Trimming shortened V by 0 bases and J by 0 bases, and 17 bases separated the two germline ends. The CDR3 DNA reads as TGCGCCAGCAGTCAATCGTACCAGGGTCTTCCTGCAACTAATGAAAAACTGTTTTTT. It yields the protein CASSQSYQGLPATNEKLFF.

This clone was picked up a small number of times. The chain uses TRBV18 and TRBJ1-4; maybe TRBD1 (6 bases). Deletions cut 5 bases from V and 8 bases from J, with 15 bases between. Germline V CDR1 and CDR2: KGHSH, LQKENI. This CDR3 is built from 14 residues. This chain's CDR3 is CASSRGRGGEKLFF. The CDR3 bases are TGTGCCAGCTCAAGGGGCAGGGGTGGCGAAAAACTGTTTTTT.

As for this clone: The junction differs from germline at one of its ends, possibly a read error. This chain connects TRBV28 to TRBJ1-4; the match to TRBD1 covers 10 bases. Germline V gives CDR1 MDHEN, CDR2 SYDVKM. The CDR3 is 17 residues long. CDR3 residues: CASSWDRGSPTNQKLFF. CDR3 DNA: TGTGCCAGCAGTTGGGACAGGGGCTCTCCCACTAATCAAAAACTGTTTTTT.

V and J are TRBV6-2 or TRBV6-3 and TRBJ2-1; TRBD2 matches at 10 bases. Germline values: CDR1 MNHEY, CDR2 SVGEGT. The V gene end was trimmed by 5 bases and the J gene end by 7 bases; junction bases not matched to a gene: 14. The CDR3 consists of 17 residues. DNA for the CDR3: TGTGCCAGCAGTCTCCCTCGTGCGCTAGCGGGGGTAAATGAGCAGTTCTTC. Protein sequence: CASSLPRALAGVNEQFF.

This clone has just one count. The V and J genes are TRBV12-5 and TRBJ1-6; no reliable D call. Germline CDR1 is LGHNT and CDR2 is FRNRAP. This CDR3 has 17 residues. V lost 1 base, J lost 0 bases, and 10 bases lay in between. This CDR3 is CASGLGLASSYNSPLHF. In nucleotides, the CDR3 is TGTGCTAGTGGTTTGGGGCTAGCGAGCTCCTATAATTCACCCCTCCACTTT. Full variable domain (missing parts from reference TRBV12-5 and TRBJ1-6): DARVTQTPRHKVTEMGQEVTMRCQPILGHNTVFWYRQTMMQGLELLAYFRNRAPLDDSGMPKDRFSAEMPDATLATLKIQPSEPRDSAVYFCASGLGLASSYNSPLHFGNGTRLTVT.

V is TRBV5-1 and J is TRBJ2-1; TRBD1 matches at 7 bases. The germline gives CDR1 SGHRS, CDR2 YFSETQ. V was pared by 4 bases and J by 4 bases, with 8 bases of the junction left unmatched. The CDR3 is made up of 15 amino acids. This CDR3 reads CASSRRTGPYNEQFF. As DNA, the CDR3 is TGCGCCAGCAGCCGCCGGACAGGACCTTACAATGAGCAGTTCTTC.

This chain connects TRBV14 to TRBJ2-7; tentative D call: TRBD2 (5 bases). The CDR3 sequence is 15 residues long. The V end was cut by 1 base, the J end by 2 bases, with 12 bases between. The germline V gene encodes CDR1 SGHDN and CDR2 FVKESK. CDR3 loop: CASSQVIRAAYEQYF. DNA of the CDR3: TGTGCCAGCAGCCAAGTAATCCGAGCGGCCTACGAGCAGTACTTC.